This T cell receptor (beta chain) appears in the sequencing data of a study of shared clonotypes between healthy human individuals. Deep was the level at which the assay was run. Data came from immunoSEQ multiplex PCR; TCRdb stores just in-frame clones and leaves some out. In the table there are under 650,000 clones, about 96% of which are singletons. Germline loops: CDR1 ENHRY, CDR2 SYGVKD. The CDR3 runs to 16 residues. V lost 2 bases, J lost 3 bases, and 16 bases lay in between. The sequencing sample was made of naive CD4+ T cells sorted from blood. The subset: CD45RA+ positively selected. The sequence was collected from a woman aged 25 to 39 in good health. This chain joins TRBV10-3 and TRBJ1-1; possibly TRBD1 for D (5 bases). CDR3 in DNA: TGTGCCATCAGTGAGAGTCGAGGGGTAGGAGACACTGAAGCTTTCTTT. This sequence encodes CAISESRGVGDTEAFF.